This T cell receptor (beta chain) is drawn from a study of cytomegalovirus exposure and HLA in healthy donors. Study details: Among the approximately 400 genotyped donors, about 81% were placed in the Caucasian-associated ancestry cluster.

Worth noting for this clone: Its matching antigen is unknown.

In the PCR, 60 Vbeta and 13 Jbeta primers were used. The method was immunoSEQ multiplex PCR; TCRdb's version includes in-frame clones alone and lacks a portion of them. The sample holds 130,000 or so clones. The CDR3 has 15 residues. The V gene lost 4 bases and the J gene lost 1 base, with 13 bases spanning the gap. Germline V CDR1 and CDR2: SEHNR, FQNEAQ (reference sequence). Notes on the study in general: Exclusion applied to some V segments, including TRBV6-2 and TRBV6-3, as they were indistinguishable. Reportedly, a later analysis found an Asian-associated ancestry cluster had fewer N-insertions than the roughly 630-donor mean.

The receptor's source is a woman younger than 30 in good health and CMV-seronegative. The rearrangement links TRBV7-9 to TRBJ2-5, with D perhaps TRBD1 (5 bases). The sequencing input was PBMCs. The CDR3 DNA is TGTGCCAGCAGCTGGTACCAGGGTCCCCAAGAGACCCAGTACTTC. As protein: CASSWYQGPQETQYF. Using reference TRBV7-9 and TRBJ2-5 for the parts outside the CDR3, the full variable domain is DTGVSQNPRHKITKRGQNVTFRCDPISEHNRLYWYRQTLGQGPEFLTYFQNEAQLEKSRLLSDRFSAERPKGSFSTLEIQRTEQGDSAMYLCASSWYQGPQETQYFGPGTRLLVL.